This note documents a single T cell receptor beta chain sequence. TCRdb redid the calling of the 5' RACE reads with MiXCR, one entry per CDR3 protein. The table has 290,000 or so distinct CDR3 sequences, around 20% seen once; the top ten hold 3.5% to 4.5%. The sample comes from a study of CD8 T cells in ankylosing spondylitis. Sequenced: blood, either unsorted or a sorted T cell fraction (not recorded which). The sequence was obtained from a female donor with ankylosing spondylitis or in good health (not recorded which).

The CDR3, as DNA: TGTGCCAGCAGTTTGGCCAGGGGAAACTATGGCTACACCTTC. As protein: CASSLARGNYGYTF. The V and J genes are TRBV12-3 or TRBV12-4 and TRBJ1-2, with TRBD1 as a possible D gene (6 bases). The CDR3 is 14 residues long. V was shortened by 3 bases and J by 2 bases, with 10 bases between the two germline ends.